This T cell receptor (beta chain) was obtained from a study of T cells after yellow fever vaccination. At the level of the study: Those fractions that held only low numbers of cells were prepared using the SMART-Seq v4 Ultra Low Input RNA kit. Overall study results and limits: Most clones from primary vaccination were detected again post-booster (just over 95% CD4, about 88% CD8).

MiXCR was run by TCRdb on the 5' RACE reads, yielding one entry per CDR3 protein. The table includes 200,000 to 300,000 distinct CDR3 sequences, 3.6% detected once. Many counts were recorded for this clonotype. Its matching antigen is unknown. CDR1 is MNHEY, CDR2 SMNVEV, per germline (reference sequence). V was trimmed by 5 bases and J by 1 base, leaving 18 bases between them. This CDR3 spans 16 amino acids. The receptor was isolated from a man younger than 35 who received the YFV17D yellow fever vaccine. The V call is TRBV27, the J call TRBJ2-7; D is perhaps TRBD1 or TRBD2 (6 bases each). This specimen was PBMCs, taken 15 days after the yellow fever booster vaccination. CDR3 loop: CASSPQGSGPSYEQYF. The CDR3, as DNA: TGTGCCAGCAGTCCCCAGGGGAGCGGGCCATCCTACGAGCAGTACTTC.